A single sample is the source of the 16 T cell receptor beta chains below, sequenced in a study of OX40 agonist ivuxolimab in advanced cancers. Profiled with immunoSEQ multiplex PCR; TCRdb holds only in-frame clones, not every one. The data contain 55,000 to 65,000 clones, 65% to 80% of them singletons. The starting material was CD4+ or CD8+ T cells sorted from blood, obtained in a trial of the OX40 agonist ivuxolimab. The source is an adult with an advanced solid tumor such as melanoma, head and neck, liver or kidney cancer.

The rearrangement links TRBV11-2 to TRBJ2-7; the match to TRBD2 covers 9 bases. CDR1 and CDR2 from the germline V gene are SGHAT and FQNNGV. This CDR3 has 16 residues. Losses at the gene ends were 0 bases for V and 4 bases for J; bases not matched to a gene: 7. The CDR3 DNA sequence: TGTGCCAGCAGCTTAGATCCTGGCGGGGGGGTATACGAGCAGTACTTC. Amino acids: CASSLDPGGGVYEQYF.

The rearrangement links TRBV12-5 to TRBJ2-1; 7 bases fit TRBD2. The CDR3 contains 16 residues. CDR1 is LGHNT and CDR2 is FRNRAP in the germline V gene. Trimming took 7 bases from V and 2 from J; bases not matched to a gene: 11. The CDR3 here is CASAFPTSDAYNEQFF. In DNA form, the CDR3 reads TGTGCTAGTGCCTTCCCAACTAGCGACGCCTACAATGAGCAGTTCTTC.

This rearrangement joins TRBV28 to TRBJ2-1; the match to TRBD2 covers 10 bases. V gave up 6 bases and J gave up 7 bases; unmatched junction bases: 12. The CDR3 totals 16 residues. Germline V CDR1 and CDR2: MDHEN, SYDVKM. In DNA form, the CDR3 reads TGTGCCAGCAGCCGGACTAGCGGAGACCTACGGAATGAGCAGTTCTTC. It codes for CASSRTSGDLRNEQFF.

The chain joins TRBV7-2 to TRBJ1-1; weak D call: TRBD1 (6 bases). The CDR3 totals 14 residues. V lost 5 bases and J 0 bases, leaving 10 bases between the germline ends. CDR1 and CDR2 (germline): SGHTA, FQGNSA. For the CDR3, the DNA is TGTGCCAGCAGCCTGGGACACGTGAACACTGAAGCTTTCTTT. It translates to CASSLGHVNTEAFF.

V gene TRBV6-5 combines with J gene TRBJ1-2; no reliable D call. The CDR3 has 14 amino acids. CDR1 is MNHEY and CDR2 is SVGAGI in the germline V gene. The V end was cut by 0 bases, the J end by 6 bases, with 11 bases between. CDR3 in DNA: TGTGCCAGCAGTTACTCCGCGACGAGCGATGGCTACACCTTC. Protein: CASSYSATSDGYTF.

Only one count was recorded for this clone. This chain links TRBV18 with TRBJ1-3; D remains unclear. Between the trimmed V and J ends, which lost 5 bases and 1 base, there was a span of 12 bases. This CDR3 region has 15 residues. The V gene's germline CDR1 is KGHSH and CDR2 LQKENI. CDR3 DNA sequence: TGTGCCAGCTCATCCTTACCAAGGTCTGGAAACACCATATATTTT. This gives the protein CASSSLPRSGNTIYF.

In its sample, this clone was seen a few times. The V gene is TRBV5-6, the J gene TRBJ1-1, with 8 bases aligning to TRBD1. The CDR3 totals 14 residues. CDR1 SGHDT and CDR2 YYEEEE come from the germline V gene. V lost 10 bases, J lost 3 bases, and 11 bases stayed unmatched. The CDR3 DNA follows: TGTGCCTCCAAGGCAGGGGGCAGGTACACTGAAGCTTTCTTT. Residues: CASKAGGRYTEAFF. The variable domain in full, completed from reference TRBV5-6 and TRBJ1-1, reads DAGVTQSPTHLIKTRGQQVTLRCSPKSGHDTVSWYQQALGQGPQFIFQYYEEEERQRGNFPDRFSGHQFPNYSSELNVNALLLGDSALYLCASKAGGRYTEAFFGQGTRLTVV.

The chain carries TRBV7-6 and TRBJ2-6; possible D gene TRBD2, 5 bases. There are 18 residues in the CDR3. V dropped 6 bases and J dropped 0 bases, with 18 bases sitting between them. Germline V gives CDR1 SGHVS, CDR2 FNYEAQ. As DNA, the CDR3 is TGTGCCAGCAGTCCGGGGAACGCCAGATCCTCTGGGGCCAACGTCCTGACTTTC. Its translation is CASSPGNARSSGANVLTF.

This CDR3 is CASSRLSGANVLTF. The CDR3 region has the DNA TGTGCCAGCAGTCGCCTCTCTGGGGCCAACGTCCTGACTTTC. V usage is TRBV2 and J usage is TRBJ2-6; D unclear. V lost 5 bases, J lost 0 bases, and 5 bases lay in between. CDR1 and CDR2 from the germline V gene are SNHLY and FYNNEI. There are 14 residues in the CDR3.

The rearrangement uses TRBV5-1 and TRBJ2-2; the match to TRBD1 covers 7 bases. Germline CDR1 SGHRS, CDR2 YFSETQ. The CDR3 spans 15 residues. After removal of 4 bases from V and 1 base from J, the junction contained 4 bases not matched to a gene. The CDR3 here is CASSPWTGNTGELFF. CDR3 in DNA: TGCGCCAGCAGCCCATGGACAGGGAACACCGGGGAGCTGTTTTTT.

The chain links TRBV4-3 to TRBJ2-1; 10 positions match TRBD2. Germline lookup yields CDR1 LGHNA and CDR2 YSLEER. After removal of 3 bases from V and 4 bases from J, the junction contained 3 bases not matched to a gene. This CDR3 contains 15 residues. CDR3 nucleotides: TGCGCCAGCAGCCAGGGACTAGCGACTTACAATGAGCAGTTCTTC. Protein sequence: CASSQGLATYNEQFF.

This clone was found a few times. This chain uses TRBV18 with TRBJ2-1; 9 bases fit TRBD2. The CDR3 runs to 14 residues. V was clipped by 2 bases and J by 5 bases; unmatched bases: 1. From germline, CDR1 is KGHSH and CDR2 LQKENI. DNA of the CDR3: TGTGCCAGCTCACCAGGACTAGCGAACAATGAGCAGTTCTTC. Its protein product is CASSPGLANNEQFF. The entire variable domain, with the rest obtained from reference TRBV18 and TRBJ2-1, is as follows: NAGVMQNPRHLVRRRGQEARLRCSPMKGHSHVYWYRQLPEEGLKFMVYLQKENIIDESGMPKERFSAEFPKEGPSILRIQQVVRGDSAAYFCASSPGLANNEQFFGPGTRLTVL.

This chain connects TRBV7-9 to TRBJ2-5; D uncertain. From germline, CDR1 is SEHNR and CDR2 FQNEAQ (reference sequence). The CDR3 covers 15 residues. Between the trimmed V and J ends, which lost 1 base and 3 bases, there was a span of 12 bases. The CDR3 loop reads CASSLVRSSEETQYF. The CDR3 nucleotides read TGTGCCAGCAGCTTAGTGAGGTCTAGTGAAGAGACCCAGTACTTC.

The rearrangement links TRBV6-5 to TRBJ1-3; D gene unclear. V lost 6 bases and J lost 0, with 12 bases in between. The CDR3 is 15 amino acids. Germline values: CDR1 MNHEY, CDR2 SVGAGI. The CDR3 nucleotides read TGTGCCAGCAGGTCAGGAATTTACTCTGGAAACACCATATATTTT. This gives the protein CASRSGIYSGNTIYF.

This chain uses TRBV14 with TRBJ2-1, with D unclear. The CDR3 runs to 14 residues. Deletions cut 0 bases from V and 4 bases from J, with 7 bases between. Germline CDR1 is SGHDN and CDR2 is FVKESK. The CDR3 DNA reads TGTGCCAGCAGCCAAGATAGTTGGTACAATGAGCAGTTCTTC. Translation: CASSQDSWYNEQFF.

The chain is built from TRBV28 and TRBJ1-2; 7 nucleotides line up with TRBD1. CDR3 length: 13 residues. The germline V gene has CDR1 MDHEN and CDR2 SYDVKM. Trimming cost V 2 bases and J 3 bases; bases outside gene matches: 0. The CDR3 DNA is TGTGCCAGCAGTTTAGGGACAGACTATGGCTACACCTTC. It is translated as CASSLGTDYGYTF.